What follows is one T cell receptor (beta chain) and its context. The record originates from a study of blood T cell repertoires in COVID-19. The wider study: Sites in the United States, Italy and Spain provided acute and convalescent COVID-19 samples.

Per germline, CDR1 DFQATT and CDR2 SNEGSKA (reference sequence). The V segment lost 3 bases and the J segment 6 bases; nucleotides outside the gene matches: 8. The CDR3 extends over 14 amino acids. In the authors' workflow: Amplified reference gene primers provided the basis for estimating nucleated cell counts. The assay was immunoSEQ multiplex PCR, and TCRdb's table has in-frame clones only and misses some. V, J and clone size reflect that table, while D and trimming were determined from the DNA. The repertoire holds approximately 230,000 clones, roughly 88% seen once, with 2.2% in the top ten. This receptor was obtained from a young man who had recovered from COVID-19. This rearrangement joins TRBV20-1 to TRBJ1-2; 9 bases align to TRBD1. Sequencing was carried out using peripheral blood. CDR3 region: CSASGGQGDNGYTF. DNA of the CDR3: TGCAGTGCTAGTGGGGGACAGGGTGATAATGGCTACACCTTC.